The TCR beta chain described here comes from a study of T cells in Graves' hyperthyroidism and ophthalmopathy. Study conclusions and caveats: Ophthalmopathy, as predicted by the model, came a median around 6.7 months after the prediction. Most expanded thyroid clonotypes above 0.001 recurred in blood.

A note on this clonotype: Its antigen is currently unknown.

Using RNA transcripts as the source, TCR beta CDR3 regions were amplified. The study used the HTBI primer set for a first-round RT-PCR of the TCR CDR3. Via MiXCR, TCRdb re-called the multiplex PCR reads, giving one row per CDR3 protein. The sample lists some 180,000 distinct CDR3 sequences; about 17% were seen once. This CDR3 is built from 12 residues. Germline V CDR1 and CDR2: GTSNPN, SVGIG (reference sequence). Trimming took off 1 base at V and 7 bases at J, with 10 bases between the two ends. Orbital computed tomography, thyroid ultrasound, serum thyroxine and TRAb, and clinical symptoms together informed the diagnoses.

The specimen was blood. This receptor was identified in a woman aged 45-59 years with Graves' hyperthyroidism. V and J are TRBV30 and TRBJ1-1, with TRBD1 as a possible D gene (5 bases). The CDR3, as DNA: TGTGCCTGGAGTGCCAGGGCTGGTGAAGCTTTCTTT. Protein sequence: CAWSARAGEAFF.